This entry concerns a single T cell receptor beta chain. This entry is derived from a study of T cell changes during pregnancy in multiple sclerosis. The CDR3 loop spans 15 amino acids. Per germline, CDR1 LGHNA and CDR2 YNFKEQ. V was shortened by 1 base and J by 6 bases, with 16 bases between the two germline ends. Measured with immunoSEQ multiplex PCR; TCRdb has only the in-frame clones, and not every one. Among fewer than 75,000 clones, around nine tenths were seen once, and the ten largest hold about 5.8%. The J gene is TRBJ2-7, the V gene TRBV4-2, with D possibly matching TRBD1 (6 bases). The receptor was isolated from a female donor with multiple sclerosis, enrolled in a pregnancy study. The input for sequencing was CD8+ T cells from peripheral blood mononuclear cells, taken before pregnancy. In DNA, the CDR3 is TGTGCCAGCAGCCAAGGAGGGTCCTCAGGGGTCGAGCAGTACTTC. It specifies CASSQGGSSGVEQYF.